This T cell receptor (beta chain) was sequenced during a study of blood T cell repertoires in COVID-19. The CDR3 loop spans 16 amino acids. Between the trimmed V and J ends, which lost 1 base and 6 bases, there was a span of 18 bases. The germline V gene has CDR1 SGHRS and CDR2 YFSETQ. Using immunoSEQ multiplex PCR, the repertoire was profiled, and TCRdb retains in-frame clones only, with some absent. The table shows around 500,000 clones, with 88% occurring only once. This rearrangement joins TRBV5-1 to TRBJ2-3, with D tentatively TRBD1 (6 bases). This clonotype was sampled from a woman in her sixties who had recovered from COVID-19. The material sequenced was PBMCs or T cells enriched from blood (not recorded which). The CDR3 DNA follows: TGCGCCAGCAGCTTGAGCGTTTTGAGGGGGTCGGATACGCAGTATTTT. Its translation: CASSLSVLRGSDTQYF.